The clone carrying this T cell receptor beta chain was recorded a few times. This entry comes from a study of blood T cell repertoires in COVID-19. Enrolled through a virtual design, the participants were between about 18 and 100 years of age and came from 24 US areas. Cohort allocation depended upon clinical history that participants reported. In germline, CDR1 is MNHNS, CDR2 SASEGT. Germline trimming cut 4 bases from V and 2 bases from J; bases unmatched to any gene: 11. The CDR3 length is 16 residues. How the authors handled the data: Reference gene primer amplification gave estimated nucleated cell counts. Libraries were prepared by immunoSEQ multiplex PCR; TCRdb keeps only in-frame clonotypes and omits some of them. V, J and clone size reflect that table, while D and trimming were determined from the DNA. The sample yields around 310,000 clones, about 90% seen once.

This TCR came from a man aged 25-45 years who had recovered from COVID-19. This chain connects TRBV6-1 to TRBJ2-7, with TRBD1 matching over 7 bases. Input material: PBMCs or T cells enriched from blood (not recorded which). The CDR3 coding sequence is TGTGCCAGCAGTGTTTCCGGCCTGGACAGGACCTACGAGCAGTACTTC. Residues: CASSVSGLDRTYEQYF.